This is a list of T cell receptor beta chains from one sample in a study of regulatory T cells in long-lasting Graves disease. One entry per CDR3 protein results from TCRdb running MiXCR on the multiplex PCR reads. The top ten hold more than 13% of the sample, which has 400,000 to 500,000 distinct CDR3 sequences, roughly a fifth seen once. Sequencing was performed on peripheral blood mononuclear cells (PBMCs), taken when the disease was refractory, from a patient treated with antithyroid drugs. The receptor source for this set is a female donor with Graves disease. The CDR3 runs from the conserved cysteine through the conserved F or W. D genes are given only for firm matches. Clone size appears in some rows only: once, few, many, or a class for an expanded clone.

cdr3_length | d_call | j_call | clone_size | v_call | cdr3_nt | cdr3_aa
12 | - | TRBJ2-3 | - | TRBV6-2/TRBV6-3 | TGTGCCAGCAGTTCGACGCTAGATACGCAGTATTTT | CASSSTLDTQYF
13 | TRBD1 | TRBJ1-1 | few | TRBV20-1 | TGCAGTGCCCAGGGGGCGGAGAACACTGAAGCTTTCTTT | CSAQGAENTEAFF
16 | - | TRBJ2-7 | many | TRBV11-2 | TGTGCCAGCAGCTTACGGATCGGGAGCCTCTCCTACGAGCAGTACTTC | CASSLRIGSLSYEQYF
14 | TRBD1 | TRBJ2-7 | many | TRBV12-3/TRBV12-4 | TGTGCCAGCAGAGCCGGGACAGGCGATTACGAGCAGTACTTC | CASRAGTGDYEQYF
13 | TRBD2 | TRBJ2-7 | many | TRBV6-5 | TGTGCCAGCAGTTACAAGCGGGAGGCCGAGCAGTACTTC | CASSYKREAEQYF
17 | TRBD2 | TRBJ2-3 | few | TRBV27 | TGTGCCAGCACCTCCGAAGCGGCTAGCGGGAAAGTAGATACGCAGTATTTT | CASTSEAASGKVDTQYF
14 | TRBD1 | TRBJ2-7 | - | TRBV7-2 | TGTGCCAGCAGCTCCCGGGACAGCTATTTCGAGCAGTACTTC | CASSSRDSYFEQYF
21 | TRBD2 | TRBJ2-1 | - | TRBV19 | TGTGCCAGTAGCATCAGGGGCCCGGGACTAGCGGGAGGTTGGTCCTACAATGAGCAGTTCTTC | CASSIRGPGLAGGWSYNEQFF
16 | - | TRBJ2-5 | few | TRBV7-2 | TGTGCCAGCAGCTTGCAAGCTCCCCGGTACCAAGAGACCCAGTACTTC | CASSLQAPRYQETQYF
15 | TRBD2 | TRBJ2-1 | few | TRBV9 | TGTGCCAGCAGCACGGGACTAGCGAGGTACAATGAGCAGTTCTTC | CASSTGLARYNEQFF
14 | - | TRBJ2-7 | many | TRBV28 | TGTGCCAGCAGAAGACAGGTATCGGGGAACGAGCAGTACTTC | CASRRQVSGNEQYF
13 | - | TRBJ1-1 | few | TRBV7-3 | TGTGCCAGCAGCTTACACAGGGAAGGCGAAGCTTTCTTT | CASSLHREGEAFF
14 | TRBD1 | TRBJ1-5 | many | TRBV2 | TGTGCCAGCAAGACGACAGGGGGCAATCAGCCCCAGCATTTT | CASKTTGGNQPQHF
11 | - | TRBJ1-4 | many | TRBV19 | TGTGCCAGTAGCACCAATAACAAACTGTTTTTT | CASSTNNKLFF
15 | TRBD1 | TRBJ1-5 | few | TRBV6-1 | TGTGCCAGCAGTGAAGGACAGGGAAACAATCAGCCCCAGCATTTT | CASSEGQGNNQPQHF
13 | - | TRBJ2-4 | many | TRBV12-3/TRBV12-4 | TGTGCCAGCAGCAAATACGGGGAAAACATTCAGTACTTC | CASSKYGENIQYF
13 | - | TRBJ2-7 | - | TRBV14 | TGTGCCAGCAGCCGACCTCCGGAATACGAGCAGTACTTC | CASSRPPEYEQYF
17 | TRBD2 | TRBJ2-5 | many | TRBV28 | TGTGCCAGCAGTTTGCCCCGGACTAGCGGGGTACAAGAGACCCAGTACTTC | CASSLPRTSGVQETQYF
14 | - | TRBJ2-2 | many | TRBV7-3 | TGTGCCAGCAGCTTTCCGGAGGCGGGGAGGGAGCTGTTTTTT | CASSFPEAGRELFF
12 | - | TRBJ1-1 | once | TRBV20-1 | TGCAGTGTACCCGGGGGGGGCACTGAAGCTTTCTTT | CSVPGGGTEAFF
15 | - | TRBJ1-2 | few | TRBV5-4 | TGTGCCAGCAGCCTGGGGACAAGGAAAGCTTATGGCTACACCTTC | CASSLGTRKAYGYTF
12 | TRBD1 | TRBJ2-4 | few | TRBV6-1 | TGTGCCAGCAGTGAAGCCGGGGACAGAGCATACTTC | CASSEAGDRAYF
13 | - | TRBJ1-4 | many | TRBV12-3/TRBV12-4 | TGTGCCAGCAGTTCTCCCCCGAGTGAAAAACTGTTTTTT | CASSSPPSEKLFF
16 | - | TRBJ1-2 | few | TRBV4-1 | TGCGCCAGCAGCCAAGAATGGCCGGGTAAGAACTATGGCTACACCTTC | CASSQEWPGKNYGYTF
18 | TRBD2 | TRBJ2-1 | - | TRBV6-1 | TGTGCCAGCAGCGCCCTGACTAGCGGGTGGAGCTCCTACAATGAGCAGTTCTTC | CASSALTSGWSSYNEQFF
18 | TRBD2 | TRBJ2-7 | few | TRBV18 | TGTGCCAGCTCACCCCGGGACAGCGGGACTAGCGGGAGCTACGAGCAGTACTTC | CASSPRDSGTSGSYEQYF
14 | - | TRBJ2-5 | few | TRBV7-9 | TGTGCCAGCAGCCGAGTTTGGGACGGAGAGACCCAGTACTTC | CASSRVWDGETQYF
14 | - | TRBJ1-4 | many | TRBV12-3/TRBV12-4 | TGTGCCAGCAGTTTATTGGGGACTAATGAAAAACTGTTTTTT | CASSLLGTNEKLFF
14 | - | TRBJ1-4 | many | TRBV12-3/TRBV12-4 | TGTGCCAGCAGCTCGACGGCAACTAATGAAAAACTGTTTTTT | CASSSTATNEKLFF
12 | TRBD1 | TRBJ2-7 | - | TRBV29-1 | TGCAGCCGCGGACAGGGGGCGGGCGAGCAGTACTTC | CSRGQGAGEQYF
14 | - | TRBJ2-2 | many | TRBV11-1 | TGTGCCAGCAGCTTTACAGTGGTCACCGGGGAGCTGTTTTTT | CASSFTVVTGELFF
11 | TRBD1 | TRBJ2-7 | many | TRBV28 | TGTGCCAGCAGTCGCCAACAGGGGGCCTCCTTC | CASSRQQGASF
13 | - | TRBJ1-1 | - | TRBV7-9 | TGTGCCAGCAGCTTACCGGACCTCACTGAAGCTTTCTTT | CASSLPDLTEAFF
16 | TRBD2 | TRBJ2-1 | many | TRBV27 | TGTGCCAGCAGTTTATCGATGGGACTAGCGGGAGCTGCGCAGTTCTTC | CASSLSMGLAGAAQFF
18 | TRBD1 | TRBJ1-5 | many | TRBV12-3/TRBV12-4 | TGTGCCAGCAGTTTACCGGACAGGGGATCGTATAGCAATCAGCCCCAGCATTTT | CASSLPDRGSYSNQPQHF
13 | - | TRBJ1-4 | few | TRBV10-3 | TGTGCCATCCAAAAGGTTGGACGGGAAAAACTGTTTTTT | CAIQKVGREKLFF
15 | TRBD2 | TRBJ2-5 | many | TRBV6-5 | TGTGCCAGCAGTTACTCCGGGAGGGCTGTCGAGACCCAGTACTTC | CASSYSGRAVETQYF
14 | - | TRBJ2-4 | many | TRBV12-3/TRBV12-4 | TGTGCCAGCAGTCCAGCCAGGAGTTGGAACATTCAGTACTTC | CASSPARSWNIQYF
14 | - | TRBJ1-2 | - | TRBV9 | TGTGCCAGCAGCGTAAATACCGCTAACTATGGCTACACCTTC | CASSVNTANYGYTF
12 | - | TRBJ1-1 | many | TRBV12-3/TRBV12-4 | TGTGCCAGCAGTTTAGGGGTTCCTGAAGCTTTCTTT | CASSLGVPEAFF
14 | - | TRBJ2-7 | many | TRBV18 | TGTGCCAGCTCACCCGGAGGGCCAGCCTACGAGCAGTACTTC | CASSPGGPAYEQYF
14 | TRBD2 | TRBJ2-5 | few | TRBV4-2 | TGTGCCAGCAGCCAAGAAAGACTAGCGCTTAACCAATACTTC | CASSQERLALNQYF
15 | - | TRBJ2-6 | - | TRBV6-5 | TGTGCCAGCAGTTACTCCCGGGAGAGGGCCAACGTCCTGACTTTC | CASSYSRERANVLTF
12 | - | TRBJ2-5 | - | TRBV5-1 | TGCGCCAGCAGCCGCGCTGAAGAGACCCAGTACTTC | CASSRAEETQYF
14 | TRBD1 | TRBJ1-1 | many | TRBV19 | TGTGCCAGTAGTTCGGGACAGGGGTACACTGAAGCTTTCTTT | CASSSGQGYTEAFF
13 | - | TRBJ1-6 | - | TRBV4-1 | TGCGCCAGCAGCCAAGTGATTGGACAGAACCTCCACTTT | CASSQVIGQNLHF
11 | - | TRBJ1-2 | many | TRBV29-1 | TGCAGCGGCTTAGGGGGGCCTGGCTACACCTTC | CSGLGGPGYTF
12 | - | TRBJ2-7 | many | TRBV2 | TGTGCCAGCAAGAAAGAAAACTACGAGCAGTACTTC | CASKKENYEQYF
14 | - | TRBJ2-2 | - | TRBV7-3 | TGTGCCAGCAGCTTAATGAGGGACACCGGGGAGCTGTTTTTT | CASSLMRDTGELFF
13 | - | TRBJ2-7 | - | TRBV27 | TGTGCCAGCAGGAGCCACAGGGCTGGCGAGCAGTACTTC | CASRSHRAGEQYF
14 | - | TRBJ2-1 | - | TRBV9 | TGTGCCAGCAGTTATAGTGGCAGGGATGATGAGCAGTTCTTC | CASSYSGRDDEQFF